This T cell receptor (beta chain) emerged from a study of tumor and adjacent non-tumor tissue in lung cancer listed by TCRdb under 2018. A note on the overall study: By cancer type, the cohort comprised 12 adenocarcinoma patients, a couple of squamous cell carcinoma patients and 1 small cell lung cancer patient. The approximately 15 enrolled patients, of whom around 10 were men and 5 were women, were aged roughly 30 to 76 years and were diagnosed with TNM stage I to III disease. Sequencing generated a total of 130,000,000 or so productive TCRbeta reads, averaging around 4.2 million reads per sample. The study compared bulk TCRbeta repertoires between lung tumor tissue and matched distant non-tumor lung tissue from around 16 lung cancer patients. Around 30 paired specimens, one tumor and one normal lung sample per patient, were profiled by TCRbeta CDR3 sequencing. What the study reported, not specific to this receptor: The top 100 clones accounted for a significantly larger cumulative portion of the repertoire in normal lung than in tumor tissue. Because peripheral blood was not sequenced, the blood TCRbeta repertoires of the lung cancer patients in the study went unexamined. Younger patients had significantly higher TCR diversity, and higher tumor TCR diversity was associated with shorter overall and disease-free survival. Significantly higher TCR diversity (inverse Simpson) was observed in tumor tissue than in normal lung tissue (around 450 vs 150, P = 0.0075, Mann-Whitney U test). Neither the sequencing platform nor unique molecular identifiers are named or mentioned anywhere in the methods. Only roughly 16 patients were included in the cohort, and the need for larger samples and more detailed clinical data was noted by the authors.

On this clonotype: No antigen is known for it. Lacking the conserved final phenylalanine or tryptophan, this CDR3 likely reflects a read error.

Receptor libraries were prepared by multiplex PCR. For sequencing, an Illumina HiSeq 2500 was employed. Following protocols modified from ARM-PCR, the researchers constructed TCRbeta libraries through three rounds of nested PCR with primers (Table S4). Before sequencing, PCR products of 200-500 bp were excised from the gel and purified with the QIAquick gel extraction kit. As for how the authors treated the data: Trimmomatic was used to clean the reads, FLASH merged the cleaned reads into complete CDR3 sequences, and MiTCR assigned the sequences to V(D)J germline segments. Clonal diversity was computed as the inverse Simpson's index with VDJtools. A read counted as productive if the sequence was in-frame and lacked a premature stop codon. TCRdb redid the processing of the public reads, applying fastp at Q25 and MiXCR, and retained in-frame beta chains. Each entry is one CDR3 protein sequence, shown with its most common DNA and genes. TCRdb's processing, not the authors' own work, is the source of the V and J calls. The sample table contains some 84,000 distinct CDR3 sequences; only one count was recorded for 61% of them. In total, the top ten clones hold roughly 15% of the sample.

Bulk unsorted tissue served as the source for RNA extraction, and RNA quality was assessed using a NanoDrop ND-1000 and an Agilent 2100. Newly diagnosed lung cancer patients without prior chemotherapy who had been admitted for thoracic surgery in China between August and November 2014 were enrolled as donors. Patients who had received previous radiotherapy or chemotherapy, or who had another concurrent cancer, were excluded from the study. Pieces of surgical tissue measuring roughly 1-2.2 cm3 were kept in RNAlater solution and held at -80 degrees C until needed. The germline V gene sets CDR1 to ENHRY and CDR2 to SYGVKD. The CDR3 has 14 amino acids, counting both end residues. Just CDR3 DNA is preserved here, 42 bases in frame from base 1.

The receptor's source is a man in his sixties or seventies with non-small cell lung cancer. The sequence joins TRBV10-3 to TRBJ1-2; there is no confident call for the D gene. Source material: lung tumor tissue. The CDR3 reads CAISQSLTNNGYTS. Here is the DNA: TGTGCCATCAGCCAATCCCTCACTAACAATGGCTACACCTCC.